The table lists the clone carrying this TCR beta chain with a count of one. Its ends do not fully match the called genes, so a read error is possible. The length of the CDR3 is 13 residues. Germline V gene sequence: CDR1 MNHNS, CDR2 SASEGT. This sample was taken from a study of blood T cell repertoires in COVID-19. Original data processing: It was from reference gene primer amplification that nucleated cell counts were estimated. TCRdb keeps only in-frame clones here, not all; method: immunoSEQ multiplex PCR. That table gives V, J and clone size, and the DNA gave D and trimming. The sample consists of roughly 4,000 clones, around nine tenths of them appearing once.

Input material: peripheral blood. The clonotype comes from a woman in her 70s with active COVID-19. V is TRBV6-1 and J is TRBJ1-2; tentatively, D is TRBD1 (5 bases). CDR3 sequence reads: CASREDSNYGYTF. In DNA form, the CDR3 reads TGTGCCAGCAGGGAAGACAGCAACTATGGCTACACCTTC.